The clone carrying this TCR beta chain was detected a few times. The antigen is unknown. This sample is part of a study of CD8 T cells in ankylosing spondylitis. V lost 4 bases and J 9 bases, leaving 15 bases between the germline ends. Germline V CDR1 and CDR2: MNHNS, SASEGT. CDR3 length equals 14 residues. Researchers built TCR beta libraries using quantitative 5'-RACE with molecular barcodes. TCRdb re-analysed the 5' RACE reads in MiXCR, keeping a single row per CDR3 protein. The data contain 250,000 to 300,000 distinct CDR3 sequences, over 15% of them singletons. Study-wide results and caveats: Some of these motif variants have turned up before, in reports on reactive arthritis synovial fluid and blood. Clones linked to disease were reported to show significant enrichment in matched ankylosing spondylitis synovial fluid. In peripheral blood, disease-linked CD8+ clones occurred at relatively low frequencies.

This chain uses TRBV6-1 with TRBJ1-4; possible D gene TRBD1, 6 bases. Sequenced material: blood, either unsorted or a sorted T cell fraction (not recorded which). This receptor was identified in a male donor with ankylosing spondylitis or in good health (not recorded which). The chain's CDR3 is CASSAQAGTQKLFF. In nucleotides, the CDR3 is TGTGCCAGCAGTGCGCAAGCCGGGACACAAAAACTGTTTTTT.